This T cell receptor (beta chain) was sequenced during a study of beta chain features in type 1 diabetes. The study's findings and limits: Insertions were fewer and deletions more numerous at VDJ junctions in type 1 diabetes patients. Patients with Type 1 diabetes showed moderately but significantly shorter TCRB CDR3s in all four CD4+ subsets.

The J segment lost 6 bases and the V segment lost 5 bases, leaving 4 bases of the junction unmatched. Germline V gene data show CDR1 as SGHAT and CDR2 as FQNNGV. This CDR3 region has 13 residues. Investigators reverse transcribed all isolated RNA, so they sequenced expressed TCRB transcripts. Assay used: immunoSEQ multiplex PCR; TCRdb lists only in-frame clones, some missing. The data contain roughly 700,000 clones, 13% of them singletons. This clone has only a few counts. Its antigen remains unidentified. The sequence was collected from a man aged 18 to 30 with type 1 diabetes. This chain joins TRBV11-2 and TRBJ2-4, with 7 bases lining up with TRBD1. The sequencing sample was made of naive CD4+ T cells from blood. The CDR3 coding sequence is TGTGCCAGCAGCCCGAACAGGGGAAACATTCAGTACTTC. As protein: CASSPNRGNIQYF.